The 22 T cell receptor beta chains presented below share a single source sample, sequenced in a study of preoperative IRX-2 immunotherapy in early breast cancer. The treatment here: preoperative locoregional IRX-2 cytokine immunotherapy. Sequenced by immunoSEQ multiplex PCR; TCRdb stores in-frame clones only, minus some. The data contain about 34,000 clones, about 95% of them singletons. The specimen was collected from a patient treated with IRX-2 immunotherapy. The receptor source for this set is a human donor with breast cancer.

In DNA form, the CDR3 reads TGTGCCAGCAGTTACTATCGGCGGCGGATCTACGAGCAGTACTTC. Translating it yields CASSYYRRRIYEQYF. This chain links TRBV6-5 with TRBJ2-7, with no clear D. This CDR3 has 15 residues. The V end was cut by 1 base, the J end by 3 bases, with 13 bases between. Looked up from germline, CDR1 is MNHEY and CDR2 is SVGAGI.

V usage is TRBV7-3 and J usage is TRBJ1-1, with a possible D match to TRBD1 (6 bases). V lost 3 bases and J lost 1, with 12 bases in between. CDR3 length: 15 residues. CDR1 and CDR2 from the germline V gene are SGHTA and FQGTGA. Written as DNA, the CDR3 is TGTGCCAGCAGCTTGACAACAGGGTGGAACACTGAAGCTTTCTTT. Amino acids: CASSLTTGWNTEAFF.

V usage is TRBV28 and J usage is TRBJ2-6; D is uncertain. Germline CDR1 MDHEN, CDR2 SYDVKM. The CDR3 runs to 12 residues. With 3 bases removed from V and 3 bases from J, the gap between germline ends came to 0 bases. CDR3 amino acids: CASSFGANVLTF. In DNA, the CDR3 is TGTGCCAGCAGTTTTGGGGCCAACGTCCTGACTTTC.

The chain uses TRBV19 and TRBJ1-1, with a weak D call TRBD1 (6 bases). V was clipped by 5 bases and J by 4 bases, with 11 bases between them. CDR3 size: 13 residues. The V gene's germline CDR1 is LNHDA and CDR2 SQIVND (reference sequence). The CDR3 reads CASSRSGATEAFF. The CDR3 coding sequence is TGTGCCAGTAGTCGATCGGGGGCCACTGAAGCTTTCTTT.

The V and J genes are TRBV7-2 and TRBJ1-5, with D tentatively TRBD1 (6 bases). The CDR3 has 16 residues. V was pared by 1 base and J by 2 bases, with 12 bases between. The germline CDR1 and CDR2 sequences are SGHTA and FQGNSA. CDR3 in amino acids: CASSLGAGEGNQPQHF. CDR3 nucleotide sequence: TGTGCCAGCAGCTTAGGGGCAGGGGAGGGCAATCAGCCCCAGCATTTT.

The chain links TRBV18 to TRBJ2-2; D is perhaps TRBD2 (5 bases). The germline V gene encodes CDR1 KGHSH and CDR2 LQKENI. The ends were cut back, 1 base at V and 8 bases at J, with 11 bases in the middle. The CDR3 spans 14 residues. The CDR3 region has the DNA TGTGCCAGCTCACCACAGGCGGGCAATGGGGAGCTGTTTTTT. Residues: CASSPQAGNGELFF.

Turning to this clone: At one boundary the junction diverges from the germline segment, which might be a read error. This chain links TRBV11-2 with TRBJ2-7; TRBD2 agrees at 7 bases. The germline V gene has CDR1 SGHAT and CDR2 FQNNGV. CDR3 length equals 13 residues. CDR3 in DNA: TGCGCCAGCAGCCGGACTAGCTCCTACGAGCAGTACTTC. Its protein is CASSRTSSYEQYF.

DNA of the CDR3: TGCAGCGTTGTAGGACTAGCCGCCCTTACAGATACGCAGTATTTT. Its protein is CSVVGLAALTDTQYF. This chain connects TRBV29-1 to TRBJ2-3; 8 bases are shared with TRBD2. CDR1 and CDR2 (germline): SQVTM, ANQGSEA. With V trimmed by 4 bases and J by 3 bases, 9 bases remained unmatched. The CDR3 sequence is 15 residues long.

This chain links TRBV7-3 with TRBJ2-2, with 9 nucleotides matching TRBD2. The CDR3 consists of 13 residues. The germline V gene encodes CDR1 SGHTA and CDR2 FQGTGA. The V and J ends lost 5 bases and 5 bases, in that order; junction bases with no gene match: 0. The CDR3 region is CASSGLATGELFF. As DNA, the CDR3 is TGTGCCAGCAGCGGACTAGCGACCGGGGAGCTGTTTTTT.

The rearrangement links TRBV5-6 to TRBJ2-7, with TRBD1 as a possible D gene (6 bases). Germline-derived CDR1 and CDR2 are SGHDT and YYEEEE. Trimming shortened V by 2 bases and J by 2 bases, and 17 bases separated the two germline ends. This CDR3 contains 16 residues. The CDR3 here is CASSLPIYRDTYEQYF. The CDR3 nucleotides are TGTGCCAGCAGCTTACCGATATACAGGGATACCTACGAGCAGTACTTC.

This clone appeared once. The rearrangement joins TRBV4-3 to TRBJ1-5; D is unclear. Trimming pared 0 bases from V and 1 base from J, leaving 7 bases between. The CDR3 loop spans 15 amino acids. Germline CDR1 is LGHNA and CDR2 is YSLEER. CDR3 nucleotides: TGCGCCAGCAGCCAAGAGCAATTAAGCAATCAGCCCCAGCATTTT. As protein: CASSQEQLSNQPQHF.

The chain uses TRBV28 and TRBJ2-2; D is undetermined. The CDR3 covers 12 residues. Germline CDR1 is MDHEN and CDR2 is SYDVKM. Between the trimmed V and J ends, which lost 7 bases and 7 bases, there was a span of 10 bases. As DNA, the CDR3 is TGTGCCAGCAACCTTATGGGCGGGGAGCTGTTTTTT. Encoded protein: CASNLMGGELFF.

As to this clone: This specimen includes other DNA sequences encoding the same CDR3. The gene calls are TRBV7-3 and TRBJ2-1; 12 bases agree with TRBD2. Germline V lookup: CDR1 SGHTA, CDR2 FQGTGA. Trimming took 5 bases from V and 5 from J; bases not matched to a gene: 4. The CDR3 has 15 residues. Written as DNA, the CDR3 is TGTGCCAGCAGCCGAACTAGCGGGGGGAACAATGAGCAGTTCTTC. This translates into CASSRTSGGNNEQFF.

The chain links TRBV6-6 to TRBJ1-2, with D tentatively TRBD1 (5 bases). Per the germline V gene, CDR1 is MNHNY and CDR2 is SVGAGI (reference sequence). Trimming left V 0 bases short and J 8 bases short, with 13 bases between. The CDR3 length is 14 residues. The CDR3 region is CASSYSQGSGGYTF. CDR3 bases: TGTGCCAGCAGTTACTCGCAGGGCTCTGGGGGCTACACCTTC.

CDR3 region: CASTSGDSYEQYF. CDR3 nucleotide sequence: TGTGCCAGTACTAGCGGGGACTCCTACGAGCAGTACTTC. This chain connects TRBV19 to TRBJ2-7, with 9 bases matching TRBD2. Trimming cost V 7 bases and J 0 bases; bases outside gene matches: 1. The CDR3 extends over 13 amino acids. From germline, CDR1 is LNHDA and CDR2 SQIVND (reference sequence). Full variable domain (missing parts from reference TRBV19 and TRBJ2-7): DGGITQSPKYLFRKEGQNVTLSCEQNLNHDAMYWYRQDPGQGLRLIYYSQIVNDFQKGDIAEGYSVSREKKESFPLTVTSAQKNPTAFYLCASTSGDSYEQYFGPGTRLTVT.

This rearrangement joins TRBV5-8 to TRBJ2-3; a possible D gene is TRBD2 (6 bases). Germline V gene lookup returns CDR1 SGHTS and CDR2 YDEGEE. Trimming shortened V by 2 bases and J by 3 bases, and 13 bases separated the two germline ends. The CDR3 consists of 15 residues. In DNA form, the CDR3 reads TGTGCCAGCAGCTTCCGGGACGGGGGAACAGATACGCAGTATTTT. It specifies CASSFRDGGTDTQYF.

The chain uses TRBV7-2 and TRBJ2-1, with TRBD2 matching over 8 bases. V was clipped by 5 bases and J by 7 bases; unmatched bases: 7. The CDR3 loop spans 14 amino acids. CDR1 and CDR2 (germline): SGHTA, FQGNSA. Here the CDR3 DNA reads TGTGCCAGCAGCACATCAGCGGGAGTTAATGAGCAGTTCTTC. Translated, it gives CASSTSAGVNEQFF.

V gene TRBV2 combines with J gene TRBJ2-3, with D uncertain. Trimming pared 6 bases from V and 8 bases from J, leaving 9 bases between. The CDR3 spans 11 residues. The germline gives CDR1 SNHLY, CDR2 FYNNEI. DNA of the CDR3: TGTGCCAGCAGCGCCGAATTTACGCAGTATTTT. It encodes CASSAEFTQYF.

V and J are TRBV5-1 and TRBJ1-2; D might be TRBD1 (5 bases). Per the germline V gene, CDR1 is SGHRS and CDR2 is YFSETQ. The ends were cut back, 5 bases at V and 4 bases at J, with 9 bases in the middle. The CDR3 loop spans 12 amino acids. CDR3 loop: CASSDSVYGYTF. The CDR3, as DNA: TGCGCCAGCAGTGACAGCGTCTATGGCTACACCTTC.

The chain couples TRBV11-2 to TRBJ1-6; the D is unclear. CDR3 length equals 15 residues. CDR1 and CDR2 (germline): SGHAT, FQNNGV. V lost 1 base, J lost 9 bases, and 13 bases lay in between. The CDR3: CASSLARSGGSPLHF. The CDR3 bases are TGTGCCAGCAGCTTAGCTAGGTCAGGCGGTTCACCCCTCCACTTT.

This chain uses TRBV27 with TRBJ1-1, with a tentative D call TRBD1 (6 bases). The V end lost 7 bases, the J end lost 8 bases, and 17 bases lay between the germline ends. Germline V lookup: CDR1 MNHEY, CDR2 SMNVEV (reference sequence). The CDR3 totals 13 residues. The CDR3 protein is CASTHRVNKEAFF. Here the CDR3 DNA reads TGTGCCAGCACCCACAGGGTCAATAAGGAAGCTTTCTTT.

This clone was counted a single time. The rearrangement joins TRBV11-2 to TRBJ1-2; D is unclear. The germline CDR1 and CDR2 sequences are SGHAT and FQNNGV. The V gene lost 2 bases and the J gene lost 10 bases, with 17 bases spanning the gap. CDR3 length: 14 residues. The CDR3 DNA sequence: TGTGCCAGCAGCTTACGGGTGGCAGGAGGCGACTACACCTTC. Translated, it gives CASSLRVAGGDYTF.